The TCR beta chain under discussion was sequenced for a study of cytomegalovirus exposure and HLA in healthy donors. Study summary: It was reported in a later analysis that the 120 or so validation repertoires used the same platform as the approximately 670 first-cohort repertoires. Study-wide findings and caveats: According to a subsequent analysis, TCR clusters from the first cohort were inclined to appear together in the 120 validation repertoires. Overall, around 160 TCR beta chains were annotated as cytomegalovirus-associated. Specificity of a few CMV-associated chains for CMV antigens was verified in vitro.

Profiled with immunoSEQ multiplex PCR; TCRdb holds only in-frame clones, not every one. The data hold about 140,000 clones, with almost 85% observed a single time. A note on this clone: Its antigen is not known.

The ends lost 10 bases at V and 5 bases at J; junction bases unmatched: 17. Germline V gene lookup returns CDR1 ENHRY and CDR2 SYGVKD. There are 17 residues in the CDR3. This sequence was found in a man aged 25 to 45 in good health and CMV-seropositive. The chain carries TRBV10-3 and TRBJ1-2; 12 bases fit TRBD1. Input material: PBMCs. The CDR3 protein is CATSTGTGGAGTYGYTF. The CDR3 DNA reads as TGTGCCACCTCCACCGGGACAGGGGGCGCCGGGACATATGGCTACACCTTC.